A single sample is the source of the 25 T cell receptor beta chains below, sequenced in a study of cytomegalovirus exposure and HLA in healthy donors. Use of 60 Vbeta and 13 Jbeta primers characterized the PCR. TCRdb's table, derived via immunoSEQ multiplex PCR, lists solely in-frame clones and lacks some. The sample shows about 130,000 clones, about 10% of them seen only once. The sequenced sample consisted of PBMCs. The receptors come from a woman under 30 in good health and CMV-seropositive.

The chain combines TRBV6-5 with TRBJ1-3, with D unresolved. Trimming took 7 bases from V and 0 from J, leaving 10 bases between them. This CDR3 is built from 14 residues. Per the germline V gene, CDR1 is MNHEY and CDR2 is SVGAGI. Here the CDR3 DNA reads TGTGCCAGCAAAAGGGAGAGCTCTGGAAACACCATATATTTT. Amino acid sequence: CASKRESSGNTIYF.

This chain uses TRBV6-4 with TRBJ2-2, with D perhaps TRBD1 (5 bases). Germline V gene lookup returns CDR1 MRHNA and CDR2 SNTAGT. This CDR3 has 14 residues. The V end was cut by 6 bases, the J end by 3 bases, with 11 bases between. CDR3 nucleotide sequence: TGTGCCAGCAGGCAAGGGGATTACACCGGGGAGCTGTTTTTT. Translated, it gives CASRQGDYTGELFF.

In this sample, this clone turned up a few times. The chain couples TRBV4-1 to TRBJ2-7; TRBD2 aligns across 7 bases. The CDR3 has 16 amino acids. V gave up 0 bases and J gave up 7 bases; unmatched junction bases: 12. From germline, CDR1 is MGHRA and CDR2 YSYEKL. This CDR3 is CASSQEPSRVGGEQYF. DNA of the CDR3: TGCGCCAGCAGCCAAGAGCCTTCCAGGGTGGGGGGGGAGCAGTACTTC.

The CDR3 protein is CASSPMDTNEKLFF. In nucleotides, the CDR3 is TGTGCCAGCTCACCGATGGACACCAATGAAAAACTGTTTTTT. This chain uses TRBV18 with TRBJ1-4, with D possibly being TRBD1 (5 bases). CDR3 length: 14 amino acids. The V end was cut by 3 bases, the J end by 5 bases, with 10 bases between. Looked up from germline, CDR1 is KGHSH and CDR2 is LQKENI.

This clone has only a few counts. Here the CDR3 DNA reads TGTGCCAGCAGCTTAGACGCGCCCGGTGAAGCTTTCTTT. Translating gives CASSLDAPGEAFF. The chain carries TRBV11-3 and TRBJ1-1; D not certain. The germline CDR1 and CDR2 sequences are SGHNT and YENEEA. Trimming cost V 0 bases and J 7 bases, with 9 bases left between them. This CDR3 comprises 13 residues.

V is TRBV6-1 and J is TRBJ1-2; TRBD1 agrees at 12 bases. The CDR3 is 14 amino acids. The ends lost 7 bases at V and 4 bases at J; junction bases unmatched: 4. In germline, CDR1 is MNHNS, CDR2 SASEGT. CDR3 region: CASTGDRGPYGYTF. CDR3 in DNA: TGTGCCAGCACGGGGGACAGGGGGCCCTATGGCTACACCTTC.

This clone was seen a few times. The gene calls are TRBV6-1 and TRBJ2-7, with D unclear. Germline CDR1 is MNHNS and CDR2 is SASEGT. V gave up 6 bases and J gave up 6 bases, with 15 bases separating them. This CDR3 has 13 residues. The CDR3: CASSRYQVPEQYF. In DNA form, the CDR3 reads TGTGCCAGCAGCCGTTATCAGGTCCCCGAGCAGTACTTC.

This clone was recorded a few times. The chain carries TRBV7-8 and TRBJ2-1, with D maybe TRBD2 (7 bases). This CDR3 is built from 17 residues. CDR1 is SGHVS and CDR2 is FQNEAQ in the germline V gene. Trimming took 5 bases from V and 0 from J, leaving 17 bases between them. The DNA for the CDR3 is TGTGCCAGCAGCGAATCCGTAGGGGGGGCCTCCTACAATGAGCAGTTCTTC. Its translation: CASSESVGGASYNEQFF.

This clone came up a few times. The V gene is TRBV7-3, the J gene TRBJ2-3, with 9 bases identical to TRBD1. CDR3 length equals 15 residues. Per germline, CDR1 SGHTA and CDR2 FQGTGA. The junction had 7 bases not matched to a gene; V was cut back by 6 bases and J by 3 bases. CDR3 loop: CASSSTGQGTDTQYF. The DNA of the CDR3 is TGTGCCAGCAGTTCTACGGGACAGGGAACAGATACGCAGTATTTT.

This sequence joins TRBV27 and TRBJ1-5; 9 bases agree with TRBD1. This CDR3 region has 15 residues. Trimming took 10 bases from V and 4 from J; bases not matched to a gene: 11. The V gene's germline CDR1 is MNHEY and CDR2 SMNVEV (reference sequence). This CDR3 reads CATQPIGQGNQPQHF. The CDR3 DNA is TGTGCCACCCAACCGATTGGACAGGGGAATCAGCCCCAGCATTTT.

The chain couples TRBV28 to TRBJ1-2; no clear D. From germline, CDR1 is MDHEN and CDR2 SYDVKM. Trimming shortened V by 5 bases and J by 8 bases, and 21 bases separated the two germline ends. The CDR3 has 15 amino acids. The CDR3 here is CASSTPSLQRVGYTF. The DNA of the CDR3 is TGTGCCAGCAGTACTCCCTCCCTTCAGAGGGTGGGCTACACCTTC.

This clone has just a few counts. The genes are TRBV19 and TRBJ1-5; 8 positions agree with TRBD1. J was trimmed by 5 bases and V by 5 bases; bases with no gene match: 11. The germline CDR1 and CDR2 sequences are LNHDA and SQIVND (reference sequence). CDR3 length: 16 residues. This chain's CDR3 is CASSQTGTGTYQPQHF. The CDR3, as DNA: TGTGCCAGTAGTCAGACCGGGACAGGTACCTATCAGCCCCAGCATTTT. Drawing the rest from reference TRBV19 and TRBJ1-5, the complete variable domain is DGGITQSPKYLFRKEGQNVTLSCEQNLNHDAMYWYRQDPGQGLRLIYYSQIVNDFQKGDIAEGYSVSREKKESFPLTVTSAQKNPTAFYLCASSQTGTGTYQPQHFGDGTRLSIL.

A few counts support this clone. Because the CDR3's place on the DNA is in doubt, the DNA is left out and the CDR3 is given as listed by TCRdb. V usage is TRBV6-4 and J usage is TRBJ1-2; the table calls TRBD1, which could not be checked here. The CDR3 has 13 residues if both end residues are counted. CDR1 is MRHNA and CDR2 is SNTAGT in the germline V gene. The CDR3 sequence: CASSSFVGWGIHF.

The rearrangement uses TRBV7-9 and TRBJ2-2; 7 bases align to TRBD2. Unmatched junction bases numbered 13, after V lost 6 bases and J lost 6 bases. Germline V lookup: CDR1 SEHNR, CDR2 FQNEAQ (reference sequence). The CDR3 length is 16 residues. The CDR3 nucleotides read TGTGCCAGCAGGGTTTTAAGCGGGACCGGTCCCGGGGAGCTGTTTTTT. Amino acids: CASRVLSGTGPGELFF.

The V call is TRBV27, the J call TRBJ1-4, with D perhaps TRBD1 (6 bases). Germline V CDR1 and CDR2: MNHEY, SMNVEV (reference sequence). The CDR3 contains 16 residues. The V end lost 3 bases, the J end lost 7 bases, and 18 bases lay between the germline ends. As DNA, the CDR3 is TGTGCCAGCAGTTTGGCCCAGGGGAGCTTTTCTGAAAAACTGTTTTTT. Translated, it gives CASSLAQGSFSEKLFF.

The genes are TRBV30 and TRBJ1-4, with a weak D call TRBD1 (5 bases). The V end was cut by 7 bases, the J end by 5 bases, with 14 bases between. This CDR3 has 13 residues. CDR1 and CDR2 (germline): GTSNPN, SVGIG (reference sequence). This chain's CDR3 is CASDGGVNEKLFF. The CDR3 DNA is TGTGCCTCCGACGGGGGGGTGAATGAAAAACTGTTTTTT.

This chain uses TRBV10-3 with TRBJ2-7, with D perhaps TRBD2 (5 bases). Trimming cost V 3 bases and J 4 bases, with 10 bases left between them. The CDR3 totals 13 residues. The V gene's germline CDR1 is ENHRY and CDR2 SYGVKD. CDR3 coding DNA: TGTGCCATCAGTGATAGGCTAGCATACGAGCAGTACTTC. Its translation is CAISDRLAYEQYF.

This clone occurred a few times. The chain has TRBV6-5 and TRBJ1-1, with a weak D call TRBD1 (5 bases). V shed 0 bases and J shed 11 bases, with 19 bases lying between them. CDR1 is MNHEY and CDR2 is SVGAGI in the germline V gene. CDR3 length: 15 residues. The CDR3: CASSYSTRSRRGAFF. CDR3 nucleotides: TGTGCCAGCAGTTACTCGACCCGCAGCCGACGGGGGGCTTTCTTT.

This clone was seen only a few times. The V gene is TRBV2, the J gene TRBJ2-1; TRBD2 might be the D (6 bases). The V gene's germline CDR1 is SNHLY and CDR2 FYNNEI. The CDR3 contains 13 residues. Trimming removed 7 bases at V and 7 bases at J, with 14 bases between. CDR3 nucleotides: TGTGCCAGCACACCCCAGGCGGGAAATGAGCAGTTCTTC. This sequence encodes CASTPQAGNEQFF.

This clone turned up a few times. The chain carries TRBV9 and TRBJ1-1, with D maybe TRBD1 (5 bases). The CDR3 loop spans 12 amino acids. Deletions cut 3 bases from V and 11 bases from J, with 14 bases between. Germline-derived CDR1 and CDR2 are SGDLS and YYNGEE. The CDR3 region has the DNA TGTGCCAGCAGCGGGACATCTCCTGGGGCTTTCTTT. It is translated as CASSGTSPGAFF.

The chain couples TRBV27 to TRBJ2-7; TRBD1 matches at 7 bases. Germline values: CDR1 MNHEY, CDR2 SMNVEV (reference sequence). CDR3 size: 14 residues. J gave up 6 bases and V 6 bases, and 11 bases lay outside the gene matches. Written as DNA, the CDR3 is TGTGCCAGCAGCTCCACAGGGGCGATGCTCGAGCAGTACTTC. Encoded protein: CASSSTGAMLEQYF.

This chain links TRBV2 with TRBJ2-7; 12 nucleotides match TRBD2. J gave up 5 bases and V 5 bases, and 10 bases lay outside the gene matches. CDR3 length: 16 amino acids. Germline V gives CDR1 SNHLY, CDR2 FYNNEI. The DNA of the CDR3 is TGTGCCAGCAGTAGCCCGACTAGCGGGAGTACCCACGAGCAGTACTTC. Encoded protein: CASSSPTSGSTHEQYF.

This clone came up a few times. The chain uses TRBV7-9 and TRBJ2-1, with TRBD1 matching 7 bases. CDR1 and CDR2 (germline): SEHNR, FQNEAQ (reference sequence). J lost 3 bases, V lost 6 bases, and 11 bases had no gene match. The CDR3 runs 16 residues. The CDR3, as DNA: TGTGCCAGCAGATCGTGGACAGGACTCGACTACAATGAGCAGTTCTTC. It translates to CASRSWTGLDYNEQFF.

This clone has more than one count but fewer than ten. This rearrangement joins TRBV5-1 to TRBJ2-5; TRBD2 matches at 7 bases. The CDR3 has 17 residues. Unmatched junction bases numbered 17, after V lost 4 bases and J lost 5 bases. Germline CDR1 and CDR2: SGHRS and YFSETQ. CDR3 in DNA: TGCGCCAGCAGCCCATACCTACTAGCGAACGTTGGTGAGACCCAGTACTTC. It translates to CASSPYLLANVGETQYF.

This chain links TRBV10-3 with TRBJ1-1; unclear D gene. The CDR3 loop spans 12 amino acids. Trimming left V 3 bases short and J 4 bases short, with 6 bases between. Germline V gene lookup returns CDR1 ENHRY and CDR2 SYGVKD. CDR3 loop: CAISDEGTEAFF. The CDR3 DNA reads TGTGCCATCAGTGATGAGGGCACTGAAGCTTTCTTT.